Listed here are 18 T cell receptor beta chains from one sample, sequenced in a study of blood T cell repertoires in COVID-19. TCRdb's copy holds only in-frame clones and misses some; the assay was immunoSEQ multiplex PCR. The data hold more than 50,000 clones, with 82% observed a single time. The sample consisted of peripheral blood. The receptors come from a human donor in a cohort sampled during active COVID-19.

This chain links TRBV4-2 with TRBJ1-2, with 9 bases aligning to TRBD1. This CDR3 comprises 15 residues. In germline, CDR1 is LGHNA, CDR2 YNFKEQ. V lost 1 base to trimming and J lost 2 bases; unmatched junction nucleotides: 2. The CDR3 is CASSQGQGENYGYTF. In nucleotides, the CDR3 is TGTGCCAGCAGCCAAGGACAGGGGGAAAACTATGGCTACACCTTC.

This clone was seen a handful of times. This chain connects TRBV15 to TRBJ1-5; TRBD1 aligns across 9 bases. Germline CDR1 and CDR2: LNHNV and YYDKDF (reference sequence). J lost 4 bases, V lost 5 bases, and 6 bases had no gene match. The CDR3 has 15 amino acids. CDR3 DNA: TGTGCCACCAGCTTACGGACAGGGGCTAATCAGCCCCAGCATTTT. Translating gives CATSLRTGANQPQHF.

The J gene is TRBJ2-2, the V gene TRBV10-1; D gene ambiguous. V was cut by 0 bases and J by 6 bases, with 8 bases left in between. Germline V CDR1 and CDR2: WNHNN, SYGVQD (reference sequence). The CDR3 has 14 amino acids. CDR3 DNA sequence: TGCGCCAGCAGTGAGTCGGGCCCCTCCGGGGAGCTGTTTTTT. Encoded protein: CASSESGPSGELFF.

The rearrangement uses TRBV28 and TRBJ1-5; TRBD1 aligns across 8 bases. This CDR3 has 15 residues. CDR1 and CDR2 from the germline V gene are MDHEN and SYDVKM. V lost 5 bases to trimming and J lost 7 bases; unmatched junction nucleotides: 10. The CDR3 coding sequence is TGTGCCAGCAGTCGTATCAGGGGGCGAGACCAGCCCCAGCATTTT. This sequence encodes CASSRIRGRDQPQHF.

The V call is TRBV19, the J call TRBJ2-1, with D possibly TRBD2 on 7 matching bases. The CDR3 totals 14 residues. Germline CDR1 LNHDA, CDR2 SQIVND (reference sequence). Trimming took off 8 bases at V and 4 bases at J, with 15 bases between the two ends. This chain's CDR3 is CASPSRGGYNEQFF. CDR3 in DNA: TGTGCCAGTCCGTCGAGGGGGGGTTACAATGAGCAGTTCTTC.

This clone has more than one count but fewer than ten. The V and J genes are TRBV9 and TRBJ1-3; the D gene is possibly TRBD1 (6 bases). Trimming took off 3 bases at V and 2 bases at J, with 9 bases between the two ends. Germline V lookup: CDR1 SGDLS, CDR2 YYNGEE. The CDR3 totals 14 residues. The CDR3 loop reads CASSDRAAGNTIYF. CDR3 nucleotide sequence: TGTGCCAGCAGCGACAGGGCGGCTGGAAACACCATATATTTT.

The CDR3 loop is CASNPGQGINEQFF. The CDR3 DNA is TGTGCCAGCAATCCGGGACAGGGGATCAATGAGCAGTTCTTC. The chain is built from TRBV6-5 and TRBJ2-1, with TRBD1 matching over 10 bases. CDR3 length equals 14 residues. V shed 7 bases, J shed 6 bases, and the junction held 6 bases outside the gene matches. CDR1 MNHEY and CDR2 SVGAGI come from the germline V gene.

The chain carries TRBV18 and TRBJ1-4, with TRBD1 as a possible D gene (5 bases). The CDR3 covers 15 residues. The V end was cut by 0 bases, the J end by 4 bases, with 9 bases between. Looked up from germline, CDR1 is KGHSH and CDR2 is LQKENI. The CDR3 nucleotides are TGTGCCAGCTCACCACCCGGACAATATAATGAAAAACTGTTTTTT. Its protein is CASSPPGQYNEKLFF.

The J gene is TRBJ1-3, the V gene TRBV18; D is unclear. This CDR3 region has 13 residues. The V end lost 3 bases, the J end lost 2 bases, and 5 bases lay between the germline ends. Germline-derived CDR1 and CDR2 are KGHSH and LQKENI. This CDR3 reads CASSPTAGNTIYF. The CDR3 nucleotides are TGTGCCAGCTCACCCACGGCTGGAAACACCATATATTTT.

This chain connects TRBV4-1 to TRBJ1-1, with 8 bases aligning to TRBD1. The length of the CDR3 is 14 residues. After removal of 2 bases from V and 6 bases from J, the junction contained 5 bases not matched to a gene. Germline-derived CDR1 and CDR2 are MGHRA and YSYEKL. Here the CDR3 DNA reads TGCGCCAGCAGCCAATTACAGGGGGTTTCTGAAGCTTTCTTT. It specifies CASSQLQGVSEAFF.

The chain combines TRBV4-2 with TRBJ1-1; D possibly corresponds to TRBD1 (5 bases). Germline CDR1 is LGHNA and CDR2 is YNFKEQ. V lost 0 bases and J lost 6, with 11 bases in between. CDR3 size: 14 residues. The chain's CDR3 is CASSQESRVSEAFF. DNA of the CDR3: TGTGCCAGCAGCCAAGAATCCAGGGTATCTGAAGCTTTCTTT.

The CDR3 coding sequence is TGTGCCAGCAGACGAATTGCAGGGGGCAGGGGGAACACTGAAGCTTTCTTT. Protein: CASRRIAGGRGNTEAFF. The rearrangement joins TRBV6-6 to TRBJ1-1, with 8 bases fitting TRBD1. The CDR3 is made up of 17 amino acids. Germline CDR1 MNHNY, CDR2 SVGAGI (reference sequence). Germline trimming cut 6 bases from V and 1 base from J; bases unmatched to any gene: 13.

This chain links TRBV7-2 with TRBJ2-5; D perhaps matches TRBD2 (7 bases). Germline loops: CDR1 SGHTA, CDR2 FQGNSA. The V end lost 2 bases, the J end lost 4 bases, and 14 bases lay between the germline ends. The CDR3 extends over 15 amino acids. The CDR3 DNA follows: TGTGCCAGCAGCTTACAGGGAGGGGGGGGAGAGACCCAGTACTTC. Its translation is CASSLQGGGGETQYF.

The CDR3 protein is CASNFLRGQGSQAIYF. As DNA, the CDR3 is TGTGCCAGCAACTTTCTCAGGGGGCAAGGTAGTCAAGCCATATATTTT. V usage is TRBV2 and J usage is TRBJ1-3; 8 bases match TRBD1. The CDR3 loop spans 16 amino acids. The germline V gene encodes CDR1 SNHLY and CDR2 FYNNEI. V trimming: 7 bases; J trimming: 11 bases; junction bases outside the gene matches: 19.

This chain links TRBV2 with TRBJ2-7; D call uncertain. The V gene's germline CDR1 is SNHLY and CDR2 FYNNEI. V was clipped by 10 bases and J by 3 bases, with 10 bases between them. The CDR3 extends over 11 amino acids. The CDR3 nucleotides are TGTGCCACCGCCTACAGCTACGAGCAGTACTTC. Translation: CATAYSYEQYF.

The genes are TRBV2 and TRBJ2-7; 7 bases align to TRBD2. With 3 bases clipped from V and 5 bases from J, the junction kept 22 bases outside the gene matches. The CDR3 runs to 19 residues. Germline CDR1 and CDR2: SNHLY and FYNNEI. For the CDR3, the DNA is TGTGCCAGCAGTGATCTGATAGGGTGGGGAGGGATTTATAGAAACGAGCAGTACGTC. Amino acid sequence: CASSDLIGWGGIYRNEQYV.

The genes are TRBV7-2 and TRBJ2-5, with 12 positions matching TRBD2. V shed 5 bases, J shed 7 bases, and the junction held 8 bases outside the gene matches. From germline, CDR1 is SGHTA and CDR2 FQGNSA. CDR3 length equals 15 residues. The CDR3, as DNA: TGTGCCAGCAGCACCTCTCTAGCGGGGGGGGCGACCCAGTACTTC. This encodes CASSTSLAGGATQYF.

The V call is TRBV6-5, the J call TRBJ1-3; D is perhaps TRBD1 (5 bases). CDR1 MNHEY and CDR2 SVGAGI come from the germline V gene. V was clipped by 4 bases and J by 0 bases, with 13 bases between them. The CDR3 has 16 residues. CDR3: CASSFWGKSSGNTIYF. DNA of the CDR3: TGTGCCAGCAGTTTTTGGGGCAAGAGCTCTGGAAACACCATATATTTT.